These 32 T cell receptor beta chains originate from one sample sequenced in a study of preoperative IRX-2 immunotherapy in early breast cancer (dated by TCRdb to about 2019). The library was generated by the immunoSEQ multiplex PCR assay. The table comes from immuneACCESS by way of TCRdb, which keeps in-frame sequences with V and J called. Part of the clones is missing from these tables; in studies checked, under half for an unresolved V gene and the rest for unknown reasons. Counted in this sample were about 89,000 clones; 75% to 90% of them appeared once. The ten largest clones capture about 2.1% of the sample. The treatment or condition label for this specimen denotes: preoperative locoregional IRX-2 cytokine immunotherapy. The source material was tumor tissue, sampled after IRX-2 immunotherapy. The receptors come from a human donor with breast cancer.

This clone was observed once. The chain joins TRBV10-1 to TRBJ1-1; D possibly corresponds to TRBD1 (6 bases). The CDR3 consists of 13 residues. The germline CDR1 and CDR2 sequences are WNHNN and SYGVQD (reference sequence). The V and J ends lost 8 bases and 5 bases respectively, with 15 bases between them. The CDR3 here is CASPRGGQTEAFF. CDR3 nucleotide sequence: TGCGCCAGCCCACGTGGGGGGCAGACTGAAGCTTTCTTT.

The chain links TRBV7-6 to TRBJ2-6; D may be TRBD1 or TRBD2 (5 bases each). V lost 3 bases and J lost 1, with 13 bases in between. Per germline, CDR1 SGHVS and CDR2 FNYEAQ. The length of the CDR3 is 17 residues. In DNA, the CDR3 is TGTGCCAGCAGCTTCCCGGGGCCGACGTCTGGGGCCAACGTCCTGACTTTC. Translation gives CASSFPGPTSGANVLTF. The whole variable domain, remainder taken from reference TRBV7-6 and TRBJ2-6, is GAGVSQSPRYKVTKRGQDVALRCDPISGHVSLYWYRQALGQGPEFLTYFNYEAQQDKSGLPNDRFSAERPEGSISTLTIQRTEQRDSAMYRCASSFPGPTSGANVLTFGAGSRLTVL.

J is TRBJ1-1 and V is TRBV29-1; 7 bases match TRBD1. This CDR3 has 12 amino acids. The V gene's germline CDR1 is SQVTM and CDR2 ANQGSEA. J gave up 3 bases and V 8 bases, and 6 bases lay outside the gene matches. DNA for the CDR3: TGCAGCTTCTACAGGGGCCACACTGAAGCTTTCTTT. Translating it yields CSFYRGHTEAFF.

The CDR3 nucleotides are TGCGCCAGCAGCCAAGTGGGAGCAGGACCCACCTACAATGAGCAGTTCTTC. Amino acids: CASSQVGAGPTYNEQFF. The chain has TRBV1 and TRBJ2-1; TRBD2, as called in the table, went unchecked against the DNA. TRBV1 constitutes a pseudogene. The CDR3 has 17 residues.

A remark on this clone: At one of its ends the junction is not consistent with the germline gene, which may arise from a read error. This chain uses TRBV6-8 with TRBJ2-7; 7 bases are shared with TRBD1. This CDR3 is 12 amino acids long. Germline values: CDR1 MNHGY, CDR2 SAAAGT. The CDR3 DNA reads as TGTGCCATCAGTGGGGACAGCAAGGAGCAGTACTTC. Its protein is CAISGDSKEQYF.

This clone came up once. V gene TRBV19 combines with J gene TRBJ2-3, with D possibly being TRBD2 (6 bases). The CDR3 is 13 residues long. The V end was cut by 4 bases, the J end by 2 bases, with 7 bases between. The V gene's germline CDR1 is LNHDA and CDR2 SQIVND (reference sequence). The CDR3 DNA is TGTGCCAGTAGTAGGCGGGACACAGATACGCAGTATTTT. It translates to CASSRRDTDTQYF.

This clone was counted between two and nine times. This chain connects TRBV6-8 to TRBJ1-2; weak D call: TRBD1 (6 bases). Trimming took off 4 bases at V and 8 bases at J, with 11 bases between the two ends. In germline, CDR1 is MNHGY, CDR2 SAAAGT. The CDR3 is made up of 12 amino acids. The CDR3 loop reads CASSSRGQGYTF. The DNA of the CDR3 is TGTGCCAGCAGTTCACGGGGGCAGGGCTACACCTTC.

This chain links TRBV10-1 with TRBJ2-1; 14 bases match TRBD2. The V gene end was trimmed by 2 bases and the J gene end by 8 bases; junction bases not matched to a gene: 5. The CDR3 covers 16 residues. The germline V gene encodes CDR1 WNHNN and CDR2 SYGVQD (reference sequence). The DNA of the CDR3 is TGCGCCAGCAGTGAGACCCGGACTAGCGGGAGGTATGAGCAGTTCTTC. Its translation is CASSETRTSGRYEQFF.

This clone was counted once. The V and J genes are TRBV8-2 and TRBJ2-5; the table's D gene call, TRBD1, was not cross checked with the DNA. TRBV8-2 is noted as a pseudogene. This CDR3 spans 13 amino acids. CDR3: CASATGAQETQYF. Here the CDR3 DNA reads TGTGCCAGCGCGACAGGGGCGCAAGAGACCCAGTACTTC.

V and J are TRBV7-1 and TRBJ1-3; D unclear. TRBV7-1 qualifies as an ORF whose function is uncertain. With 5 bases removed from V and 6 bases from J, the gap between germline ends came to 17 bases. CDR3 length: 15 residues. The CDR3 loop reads CASSPRFVQLNTIYF. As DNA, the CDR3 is TGTGCCAGCAGCCCTAGATTTGTGCAGTTAAACACCATATATTTT.

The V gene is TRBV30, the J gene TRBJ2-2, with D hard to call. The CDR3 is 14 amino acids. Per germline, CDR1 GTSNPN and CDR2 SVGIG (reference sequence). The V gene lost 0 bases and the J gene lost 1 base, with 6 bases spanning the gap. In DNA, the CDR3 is TGTGCCTGGAGTGTCGGTCTGAACACCGGGGAGCTGTTTTTT. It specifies CAWSVGLNTGELFF.

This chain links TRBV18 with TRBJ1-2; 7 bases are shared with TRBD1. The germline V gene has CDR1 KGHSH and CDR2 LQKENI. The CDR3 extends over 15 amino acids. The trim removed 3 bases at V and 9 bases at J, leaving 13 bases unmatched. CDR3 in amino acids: CASSPDLTGKVSYTF. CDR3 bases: TGTGCCAGCTCACCCGACCTGACAGGGAAAGTGAGCTACACCTTC.

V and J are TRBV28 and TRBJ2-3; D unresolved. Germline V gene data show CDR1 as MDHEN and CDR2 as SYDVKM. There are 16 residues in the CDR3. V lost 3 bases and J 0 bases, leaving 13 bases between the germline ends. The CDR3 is CASSFDGGPSTDTQYF. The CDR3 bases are TGTGCCAGCAGTTTCGACGGCGGTCCCAGCACAGATACGCAGTATTTT.

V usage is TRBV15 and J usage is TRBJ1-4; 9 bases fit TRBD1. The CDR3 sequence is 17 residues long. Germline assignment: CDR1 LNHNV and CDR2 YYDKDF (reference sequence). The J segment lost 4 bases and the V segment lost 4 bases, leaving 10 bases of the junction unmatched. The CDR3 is CATSTRTGATLNEKLFF. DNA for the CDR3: TGTGCCACCAGCACCCGGACAGGGGCCACGCTTAATGAAAAACTGTTTTTT. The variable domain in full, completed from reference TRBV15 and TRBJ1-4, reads DAMVIQNPRYQVTQFGKPVTLSCSQTLNHNVMYWYQQKSSQAPKLLFHYYDKDFNNEADTPDNFQSRRPNTSFCFLDIRSPGLGDTAMYLCATSTRTGATLNEKLFFGSGTQLSVL.

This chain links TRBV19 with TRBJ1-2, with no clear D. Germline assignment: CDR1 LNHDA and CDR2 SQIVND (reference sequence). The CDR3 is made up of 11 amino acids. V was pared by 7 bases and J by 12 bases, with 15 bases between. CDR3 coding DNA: TGTGCCAGTAATTCTGGCCGAACGAACACCTTC. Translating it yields CASNSGRTNTF. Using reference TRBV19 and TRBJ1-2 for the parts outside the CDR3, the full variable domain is DGGITQSPKYLFRKEGQNVTLSCEQNLNHDAMYWYRQDPGQGLRLIYYSQIVNDFQKGDIAEGYSVSREKKESFPLTVTSAQKNPTAFYLCASNSGRTNTFGSGTRLTVV.

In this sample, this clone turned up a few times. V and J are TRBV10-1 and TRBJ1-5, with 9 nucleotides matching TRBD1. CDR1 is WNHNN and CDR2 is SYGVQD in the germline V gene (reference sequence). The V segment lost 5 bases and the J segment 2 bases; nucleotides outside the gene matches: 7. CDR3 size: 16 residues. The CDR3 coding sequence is TGCGCCAGCAGTTTACAGGGGGCCCGTGGCAATCAGCCCCAGCATTTT. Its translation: CASSLQGARGNQPQHF.

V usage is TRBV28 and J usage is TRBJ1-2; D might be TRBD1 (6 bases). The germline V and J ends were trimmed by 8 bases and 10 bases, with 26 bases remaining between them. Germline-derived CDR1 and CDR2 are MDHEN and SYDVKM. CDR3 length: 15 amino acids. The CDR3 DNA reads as TGTGCCAGCTCTGAGGCACAGGGAGTCCGTAATGCCTACACCTTC. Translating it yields CASSEAQGVRNAYTF.

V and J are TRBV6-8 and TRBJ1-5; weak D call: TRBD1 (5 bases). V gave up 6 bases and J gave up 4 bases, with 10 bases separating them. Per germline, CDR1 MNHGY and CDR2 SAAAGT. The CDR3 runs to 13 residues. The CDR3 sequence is CASSDRENQPQHF. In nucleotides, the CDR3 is TGTGCCAGCAGCGACAGAGAAAATCAGCCCCAGCATTTT.

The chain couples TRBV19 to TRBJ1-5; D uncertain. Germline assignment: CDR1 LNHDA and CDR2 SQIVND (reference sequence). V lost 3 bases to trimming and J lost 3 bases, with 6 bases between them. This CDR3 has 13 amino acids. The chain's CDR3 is CASSIQANQPQHF. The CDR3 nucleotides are TGTGCCAGTAGTATCCAGGCCAATCAGCCCCAGCATTTT.

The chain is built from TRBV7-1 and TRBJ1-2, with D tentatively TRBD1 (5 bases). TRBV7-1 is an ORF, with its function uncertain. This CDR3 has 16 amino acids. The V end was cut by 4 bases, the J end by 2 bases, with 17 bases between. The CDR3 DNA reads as TGTGCCAGCAGCTTGGAAGGGGCAGGTTTGAACTATGGCTACACCTTC. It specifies CASSLEGAGLNYGYTF.

The CDR3 here is CSVAAGSGRQDTQYF. The DNA for the CDR3 is TGCAGCGTCGCGGCGGGCTCAGGACGTCAAGATACGCAGTATTTT. The V call is TRBV29-1, the J call TRBJ2-3; D perhaps matches TRBD2 (5 bases). CDR3 length equals 15 residues. V was clipped by 6 bases and J by 5 bases, with 21 bases between them. Germline CDR1 reads SQVTM; CDR2 reads ANQGSEA.

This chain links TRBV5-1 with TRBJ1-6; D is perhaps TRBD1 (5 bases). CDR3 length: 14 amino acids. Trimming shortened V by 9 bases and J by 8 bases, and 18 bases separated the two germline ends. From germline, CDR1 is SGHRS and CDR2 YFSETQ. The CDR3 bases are TGCGCCACCCAGGACCCGTCCAGGGATTCACCCCTCCACTTT. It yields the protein CATQDPSRDSPLHF. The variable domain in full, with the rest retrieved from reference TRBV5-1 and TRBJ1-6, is KAGVTQTPRYLIKTRGQQVTLSCSPISGHRSVSWYQQTPGQGLQFLFEYFSETQRNKGNFPGRFSGRQFSNSRSEMNVSTLELGDSALYLCATQDPSRDSPLHFGNGTRLTVT.

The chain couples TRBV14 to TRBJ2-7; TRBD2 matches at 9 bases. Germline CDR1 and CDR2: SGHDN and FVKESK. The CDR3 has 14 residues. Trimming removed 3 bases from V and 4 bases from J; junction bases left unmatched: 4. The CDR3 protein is CASSQTSGKYEQYF. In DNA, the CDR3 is TGTGCCAGCAGCCAGACTAGCGGAAAGTACGAGCAGTACTTC.

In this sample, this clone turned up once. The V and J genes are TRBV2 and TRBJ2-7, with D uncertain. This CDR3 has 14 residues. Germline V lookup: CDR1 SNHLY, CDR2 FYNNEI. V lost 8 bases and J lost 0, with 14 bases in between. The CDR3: CASRLGVSSYEQYF. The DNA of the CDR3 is TGTGCCAGCCGGCTCGGCGTTAGCTCCTACGAGCAGTACTTC.

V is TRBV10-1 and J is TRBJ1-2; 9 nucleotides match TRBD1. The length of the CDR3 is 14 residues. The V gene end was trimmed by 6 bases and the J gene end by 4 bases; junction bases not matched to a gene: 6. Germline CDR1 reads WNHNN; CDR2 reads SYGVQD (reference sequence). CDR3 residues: CASRRTGDPYGYTF. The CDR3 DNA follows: TGCGCCAGCAGGAGGACAGGGGATCCCTATGGCTACACCTTC.

CDR3 nucleotide sequence: TGTGCCAGCAGCTTGTATTCAGGTACCAGCGAGCAGTACTTC. Amino acid sequence: CASSLYSGTSEQYF. The chain has TRBV7-1 and TRBJ2-7; D remains ambiguous. TRBV7-1 is filed as an ORF, its function uncertain. V lost 4 bases to trimming and J lost 6 bases, with 16 bases between them. CDR3 size: 14 residues.

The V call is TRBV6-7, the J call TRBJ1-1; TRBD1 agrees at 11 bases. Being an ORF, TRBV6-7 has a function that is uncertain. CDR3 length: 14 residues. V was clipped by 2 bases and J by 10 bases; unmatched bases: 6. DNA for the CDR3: TGTGCCAGCAGTTACCCCGGGACAGGGGGTATAGCTTTCTTT. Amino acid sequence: CASSYPGTGGIAFF.

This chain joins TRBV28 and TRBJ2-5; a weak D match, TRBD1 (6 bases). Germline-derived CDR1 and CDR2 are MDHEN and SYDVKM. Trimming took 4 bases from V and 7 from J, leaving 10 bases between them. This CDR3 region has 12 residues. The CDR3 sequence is CASSSSQGTQYF. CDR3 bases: TGTGCCAGCAGTTCCTCACAGGGGACCCAGTACTTC.

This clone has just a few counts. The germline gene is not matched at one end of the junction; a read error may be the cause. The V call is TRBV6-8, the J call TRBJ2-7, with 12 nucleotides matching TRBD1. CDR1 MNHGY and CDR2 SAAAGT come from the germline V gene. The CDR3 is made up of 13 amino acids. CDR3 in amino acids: CAISGDRGHEQYF. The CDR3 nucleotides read TGTGCCATCAGTGGGGACAGGGGGCACGAGCAGTACTTC.

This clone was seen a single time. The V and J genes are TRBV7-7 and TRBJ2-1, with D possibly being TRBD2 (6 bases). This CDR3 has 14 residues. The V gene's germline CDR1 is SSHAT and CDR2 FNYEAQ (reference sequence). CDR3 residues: CATRRDGAYNEQFF. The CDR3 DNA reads TGTGCGACGAGGAGGGACGGAGCATACAATGAGCAGTTCTTC.

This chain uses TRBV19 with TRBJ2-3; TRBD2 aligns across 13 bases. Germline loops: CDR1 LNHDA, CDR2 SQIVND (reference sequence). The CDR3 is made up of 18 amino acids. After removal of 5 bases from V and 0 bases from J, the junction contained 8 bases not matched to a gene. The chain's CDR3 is CASSVTSGGPGSTDTQYF. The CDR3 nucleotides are TGTGCCAGTAGTGTGACTAGCGGGGGGCCCGGGAGCACAGATACGCAGTATTTT. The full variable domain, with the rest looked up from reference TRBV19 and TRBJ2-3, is DGGITQSPKYLFRKEGQNVTLSCEQNLNHDAMYWYRQDPGQGLRLIYYSQIVNDFQKGDIAEGYSVSREKKESFPLTVTSAQKNPTAFYLCASSVTSGGPGSTDTQYFGPGTRLTVL.

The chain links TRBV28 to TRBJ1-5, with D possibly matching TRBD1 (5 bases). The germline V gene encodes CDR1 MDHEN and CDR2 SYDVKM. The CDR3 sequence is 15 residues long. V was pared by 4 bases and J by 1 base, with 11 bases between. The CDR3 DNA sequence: TGTGCCAGCAGTTATGTAGACAGCAGCAATCAGCCCCAGCATTTT. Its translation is CASSYVDSSNQPQHF.